This record looks at one T cell receptor beta chain sequence and its context. The CDR3 has 12 amino acids. CDR1 is SGHRS and CDR2 is YFSETQ in the germline V gene. After re-calling the 5' RACE reads, TCRdb lists one entry per CDR3 protein, DNA absent. Seen in this sample are 300,000 to 450,000 distinct CDR3 sequences; the ten most common clones hold about 2.5%. The data belong to a study of monozygotic twins with inflammatory bowel disease. The sequencing input was blood. The chain combines TRBV5-1 with TRBJ2-4. The origin of this receptor is a human donor with ulcerative colitis or Crohn's disease, or a healthy co-twin of an affected twin (not recorded which). The CDR3 sequence: CASSLDENIQYF.